This T cell receptor (beta chain) is from a study of blood T cell repertoires in COVID-19. Study at large: Sources were T cells, B-cell-depleted T cells, or PBMCs; the material itself was cDNA or gDNA.

Profiled with immunoSEQ multiplex PCR; TCRdb holds only in-frame clones, not every one. The sample includes 300,000 to 350,000 clones, around nine tenths seen only once; the top ten take 3.5% to 5%. CDR1 is SGHVS, CDR2 FNYEAQ, per germline. The CDR3 length is 16 residues. Trimming cost V 5 bases and J 7 bases; bases outside gene matches: 9. This chain uses TRBV7-6 with TRBJ2-1, with 12 positions matching TRBD1. The source material was PBMCs or T cells enriched from blood (not recorded which). The TCR originated in a woman in her 30s who had been exposed to COVID-19. CDR3 amino acids: CASSAPGQGAYNEQFF. The CDR3 nucleotides read TGTGCCAGCAGCGCCCCGGGACAGGGGGCTTATAATGAGCAGTTCTTC.